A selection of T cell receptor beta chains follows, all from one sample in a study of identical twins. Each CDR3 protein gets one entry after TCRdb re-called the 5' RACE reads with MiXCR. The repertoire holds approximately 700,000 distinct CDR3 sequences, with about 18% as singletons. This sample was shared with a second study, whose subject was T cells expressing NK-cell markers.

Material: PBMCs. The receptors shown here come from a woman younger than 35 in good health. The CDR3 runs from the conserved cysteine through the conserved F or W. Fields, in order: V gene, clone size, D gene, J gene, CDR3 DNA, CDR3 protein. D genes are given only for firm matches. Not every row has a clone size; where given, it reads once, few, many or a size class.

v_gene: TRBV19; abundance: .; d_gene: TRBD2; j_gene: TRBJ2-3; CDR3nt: TGTGCCAGTATATCTAGCGGGGGGGGCACGAATACGCAGTATTTT; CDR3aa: CASISSGGGTNTQYF
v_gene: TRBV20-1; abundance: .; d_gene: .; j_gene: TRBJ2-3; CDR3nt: TGCAGTGCTAGACCTCCACAATACTCCGATACGCAGTATTTT; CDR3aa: CSARPPQYSDTQYF
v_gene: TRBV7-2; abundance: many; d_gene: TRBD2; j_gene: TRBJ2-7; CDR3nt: TGTGCCAGCAGCTTTGGCGGGAGAACCTACGAGCAGTACTTC; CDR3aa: CASSFGGRTYEQYF
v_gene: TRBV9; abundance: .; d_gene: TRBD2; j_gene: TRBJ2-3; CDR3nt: TGTGCCAGCAGCGATAGCGGGGGGACGACAGATACGCAGTATTTT; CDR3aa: CASSDSGGTTDTQYF
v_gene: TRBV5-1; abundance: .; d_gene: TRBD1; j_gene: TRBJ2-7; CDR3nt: TGCGCCAGCAGCTACGGGACAGCGGTTTCCTACGAGCAGTACTTC; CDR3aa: CASSYGTAVSYEQYF
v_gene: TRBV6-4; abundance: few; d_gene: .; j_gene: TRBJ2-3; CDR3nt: TGTGCCAGCAGTGCGCTTAGAGGAGATACGCAGTATTTT; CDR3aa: CASSALRGDTQYF
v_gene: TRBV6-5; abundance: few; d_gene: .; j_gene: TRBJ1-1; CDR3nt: TGTGCCAGCAGTTCAAGACTGGAGTACACTGAAGCTTTCTTT; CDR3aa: CASSSRLEYTEAFF
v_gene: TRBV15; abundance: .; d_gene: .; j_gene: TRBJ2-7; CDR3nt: TGTGCCACCAGCAGAGGAGAGGGCGAGCAGTACTTC; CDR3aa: CATSRGEGEQYF
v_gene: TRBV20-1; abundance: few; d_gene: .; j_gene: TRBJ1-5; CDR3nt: TGCAGTGCCAAGCACCCAAATAGCAATCAGCCCCAGCATTTT; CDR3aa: CSAKHPNSNQPQHF
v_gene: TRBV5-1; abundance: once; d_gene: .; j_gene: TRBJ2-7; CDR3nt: TGCGCCAGCAGCTTGAGTTCTGGGACACCAAGCCCTAGCGAGCAGTACTTC; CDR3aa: CASSLSSGTPSPSEQYF
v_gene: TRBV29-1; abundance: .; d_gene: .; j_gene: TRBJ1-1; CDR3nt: TGCAGCGTCCTTCAACTTTTGAACACTGAAGCTTTCTTT; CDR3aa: CSVLQLLNTEAFF
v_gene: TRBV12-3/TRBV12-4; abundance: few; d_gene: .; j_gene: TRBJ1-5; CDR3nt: TGTGCCAGCAGTCCTGGAGAAGGGGGACCCCAGCATTTT; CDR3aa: CASSPGEGGPQHF
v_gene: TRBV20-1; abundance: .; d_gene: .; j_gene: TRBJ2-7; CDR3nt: TGCAGTGCACACATATCGGCTATTACCTACGAGCAGTACTTC; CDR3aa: CSAHISAITYEQYF
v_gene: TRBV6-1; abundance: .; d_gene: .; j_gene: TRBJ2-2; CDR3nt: TGTGCCAGCCTCAAGAGGGGAGGCACCGGGGAGCTGTTTTTT; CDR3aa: CASLKRGGTGELFF
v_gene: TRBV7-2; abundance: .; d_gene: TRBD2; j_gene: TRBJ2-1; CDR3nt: TGTGCCAGCAGCTTAAGACACGCGACTAGCGGTTACAATGAGCAGTTCTTC; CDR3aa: CASSLRHATSGYNEQFF
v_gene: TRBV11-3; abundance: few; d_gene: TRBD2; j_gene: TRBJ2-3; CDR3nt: TGTGCCAGCAGCTGGGGGGTAGCGGGGGGGTCCACAGATACGCAGTATTTT; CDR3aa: CASSWGVAGGSTDTQYF
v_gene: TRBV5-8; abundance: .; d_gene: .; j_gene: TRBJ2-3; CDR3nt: TGTGCCAGCGCTTCTACAAGGACGCAGTATTTT; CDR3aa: CASASTRTQYF
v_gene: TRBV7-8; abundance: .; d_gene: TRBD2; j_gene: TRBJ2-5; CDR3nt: TGTGCCGTAAGAGCGGGGGAAGAGACCCAGTACTTC; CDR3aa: CAVRAGEETQYF
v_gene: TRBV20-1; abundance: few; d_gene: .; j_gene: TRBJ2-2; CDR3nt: TGCAGCTTCCATTCCGGGAAGGTAACCGGGGAGCTGTTTTTT; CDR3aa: CSFHSGKVTGELFF
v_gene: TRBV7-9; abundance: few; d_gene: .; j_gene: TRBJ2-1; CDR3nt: TGTGCCAGCAGCCGGGCTCCCAGCGGTTACAATGAGCAGTTCTTC; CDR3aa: CASSRAPSGYNEQFF
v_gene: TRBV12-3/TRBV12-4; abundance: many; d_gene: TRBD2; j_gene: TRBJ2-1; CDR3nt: TGTGCCAGCACCCCGGGCGGGAGAGGGGAGTTTGAGCAGTTCTTC; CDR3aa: CASTPGGRGEFEQFF
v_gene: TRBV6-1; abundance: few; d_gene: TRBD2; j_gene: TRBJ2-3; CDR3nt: TGTGCCAGCAGTACCCGGGGGGGGCATGGCACAGATACGCAGTATTTT; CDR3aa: CASSTRGGHGTDTQYF
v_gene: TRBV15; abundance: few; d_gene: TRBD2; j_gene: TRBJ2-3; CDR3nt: TGTGCCACCAGCACCAGCGGGGAGTTTTCTAGCACAGATACGCAGTATTTT; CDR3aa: CATSTSGEFSSTDTQYF
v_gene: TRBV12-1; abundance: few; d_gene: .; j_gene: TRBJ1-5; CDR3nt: TGTGCCACGCCCGCCCAGGGACATAGCAATCAGCCCCAGCATTTT; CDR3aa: CATPAQGHSNQPQHF
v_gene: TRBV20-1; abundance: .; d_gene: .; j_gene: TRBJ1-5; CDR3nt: TGCAGCGCTTCAGGGGCATATCAGCCCCAGCATTTT; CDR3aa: CSASGAYQPQHF
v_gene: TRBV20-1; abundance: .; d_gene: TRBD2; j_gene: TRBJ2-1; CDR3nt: TGCAGTGCTAGAGCGACTAGCGGGGTCTACAATGAGCAGTTCTTC; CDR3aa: CSARATSGVYNEQFF
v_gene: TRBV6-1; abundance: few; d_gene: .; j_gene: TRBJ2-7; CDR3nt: TGTGCCAGCAGACCCGGGCCACGGGGCTACGAGCAGTACTTC; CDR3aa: CASRPGPRGYEQYF
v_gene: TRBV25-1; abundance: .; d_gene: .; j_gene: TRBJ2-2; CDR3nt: TGTGCCAGCAGTGAGGGTAGCGGTAACACCGGGGAGCTGTTTTTT; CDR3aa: CASSEGSGNTGELFF
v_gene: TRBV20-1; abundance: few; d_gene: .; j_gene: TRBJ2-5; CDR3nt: TGCAGTGCCAACCCGAGTACGGACAGACAAGAGACCCAGTACTTC; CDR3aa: CSANPSTDRQETQYF
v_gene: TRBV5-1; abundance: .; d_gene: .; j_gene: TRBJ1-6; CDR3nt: TGCGCCAGCAGAAGGGACGATAATTCACCCCTCCACTTT; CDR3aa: CASRRDDNSPLHF
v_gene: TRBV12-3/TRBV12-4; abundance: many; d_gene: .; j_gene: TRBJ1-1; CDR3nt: TGTGCCAGCAGTCTCCAACAGGGCCCTTTGAACACTGAAGCTTTCTTT; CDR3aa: CASSLQQGPLNTEAFF
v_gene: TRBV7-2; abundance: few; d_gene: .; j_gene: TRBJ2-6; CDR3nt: TGTGCCAGCAGCTTAGTCCCCCAGGGAGCTGGGGCCAACGTCCTGACTTTC; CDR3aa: CASSLVPQGAGANVLTF
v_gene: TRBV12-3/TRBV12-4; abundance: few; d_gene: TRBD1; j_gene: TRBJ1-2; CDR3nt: TGTGCCAGCAGTCCCCCGGGACAGGGAACGAATGGCTACACCTTC; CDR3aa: CASSPPGQGTNGYTF
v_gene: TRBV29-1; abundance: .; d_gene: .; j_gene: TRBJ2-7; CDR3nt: TGCAGCGTTGATCTGGCGTCCCACGAGCAGTACTTC; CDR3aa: CSVDLASHEQYF
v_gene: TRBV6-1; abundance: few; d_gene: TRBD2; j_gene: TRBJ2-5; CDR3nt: TGTGCCAGCAGAACTAGCGGGGGTAGAGAGACCCAGTACTTC; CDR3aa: CASRTSGGRETQYF
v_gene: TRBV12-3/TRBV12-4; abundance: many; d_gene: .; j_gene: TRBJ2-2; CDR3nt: TGTGCCAGCACTCCTGGATCCCCGAGCACCGGGGAGCTGTTTTTT; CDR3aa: CASTPGSPSTGELFF
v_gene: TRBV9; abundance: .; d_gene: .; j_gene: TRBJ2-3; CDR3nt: TGTGCCAGCAGCGTAACTCCAGGGAATAACGCAGATACGCAGTATTTT; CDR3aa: CASSVTPGNNADTQYF
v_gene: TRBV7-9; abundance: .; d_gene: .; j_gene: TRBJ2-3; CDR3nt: TGTGCCAGCAGCGAACCTAGGGGACGCAAGGATACGGATACGCAGTATTTT; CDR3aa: CASSEPRGRKDTDTQYF
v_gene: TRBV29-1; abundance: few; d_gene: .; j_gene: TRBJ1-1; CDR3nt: TGCAGCGTTGATGGGGGACACCCAGGGGAAGGGTACACTGAAGCTTTCTTT; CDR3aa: CSVDGGHPGEGYTEAFF
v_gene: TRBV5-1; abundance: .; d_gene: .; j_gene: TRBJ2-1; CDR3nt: TGCGCCAGCAAAATAAGCTCCTACAATGAGCAGTTCTTC; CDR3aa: CASKISSYNEQFF
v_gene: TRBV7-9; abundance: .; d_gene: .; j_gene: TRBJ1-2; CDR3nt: TGTGCCAGCAGCTTAAGGTCGGGGGTCCTACATGGCTACACCTTC; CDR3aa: CASSLRSGVLHGYTF
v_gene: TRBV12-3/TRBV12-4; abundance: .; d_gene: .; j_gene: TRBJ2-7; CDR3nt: TGTGCCAGCAGCCCCGGCCGGTGGGGCGAGCAGTACTTC; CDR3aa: CASSPGRWGEQYF
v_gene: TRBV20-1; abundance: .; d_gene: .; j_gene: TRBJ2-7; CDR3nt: TGCAGTGCTTCCGCTATTCTGGGGGCGACCTACGAGCAGTACTTC; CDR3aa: CSASAILGATYEQYF
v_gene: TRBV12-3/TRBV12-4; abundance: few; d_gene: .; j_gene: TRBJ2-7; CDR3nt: TGTGCCAGCAGCAATGGCCCGACGGTGCAGTACTTC; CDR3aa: CASSNGPTVQYF
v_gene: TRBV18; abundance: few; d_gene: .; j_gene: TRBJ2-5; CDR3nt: TGTGCCAGCTCACCACGTATGGACAACCAAGAGACCCAGTACTTC; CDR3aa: CASSPRMDNQETQYF
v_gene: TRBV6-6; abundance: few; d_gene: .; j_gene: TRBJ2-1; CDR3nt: TGTGCCAGCAGTTTCTACTTATACAATGAGCAGTTCTTC; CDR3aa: CASSFYLYNEQFF
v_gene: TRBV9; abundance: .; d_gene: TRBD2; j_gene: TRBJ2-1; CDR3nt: TGTGCCAGCAGCTTTGGGCTGACTAGCGGGAGCCTCTACAATGAGCAGTTCTTC; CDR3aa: CASSFGLTSGSLYNEQFF
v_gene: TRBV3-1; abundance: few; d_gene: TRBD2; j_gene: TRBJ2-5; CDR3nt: TGTGCCAGCAGCCAGTACGAGATAGCGGGGGGGCCGTGGTTAGAGACCCAGTACTTC; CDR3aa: CASSQYEIAGGPWLETQYF
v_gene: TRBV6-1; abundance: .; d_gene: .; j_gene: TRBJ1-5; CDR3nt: TGTGCCAGCAGTGAAAAGGGGGAAGTAGCCCAGCATTTT; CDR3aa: CASSEKGEVAQHF
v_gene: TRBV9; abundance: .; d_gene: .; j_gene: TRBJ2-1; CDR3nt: TGTGCCAGCAGCATTTCCGCGGCCTCCGATGAGCAGTTCTTC; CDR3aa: CASSISAASDEQFF
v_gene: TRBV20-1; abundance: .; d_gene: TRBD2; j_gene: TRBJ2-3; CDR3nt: TGCAGTGCTAGAGGTCTTGGCGGGAGAGACACAGATACGCAGTATTTT; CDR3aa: CSARGLGGRDTDTQYF
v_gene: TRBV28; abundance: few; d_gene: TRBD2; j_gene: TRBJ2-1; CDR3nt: TGTGCCAGCAGTCCGGGGACTAGCGGGAGACGTGAGCAGTTCTTC; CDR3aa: CASSPGTSGRREQFF
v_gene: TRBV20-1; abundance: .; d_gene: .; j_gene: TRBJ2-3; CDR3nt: TGCAGTGCTAGGACCCGGGGCGGGGGCACAGATACGCAGTATTTT; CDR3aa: CSARTRGGGTDTQYF
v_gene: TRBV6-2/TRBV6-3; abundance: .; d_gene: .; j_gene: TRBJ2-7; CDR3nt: TGTGCCAGCAGCCCTCTCCGGCGGCACTACGAGCAGTACTTC; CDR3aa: CASSPLRRHYEQYF